The 26 T cell receptor beta chains listed next were all sequenced from one sample in a study of T cell responses to AZD1222 COVID-19 vaccine. Profiling relied on immunoSEQ multiplex PCR, and the TCRdb table lists in-frame clones only, not all of them. The data show approximately 170,000 clones, 90% to 95% seen once. The input for sequencing was peripheral blood, taken 28 days after the second AZD1222 dose. The receptors derive from an adult who received the AZD1222 COVID-19 vaccine.

The rearrangement links TRBV19 to TRBJ2-3; D is perhaps TRBD1 (5 bases). The CDR3 spans 16 residues. V was cut by 4 bases and J by 4 bases, with 18 bases left in between. CDR1 and CDR2 from the germline V gene are LNHDA and SQIVND (reference sequence). The CDR3 region is CASSTRTLPRPDTQYF. The DNA for the CDR3 is TGTGCCAGTAGTACCCGGACATTACCACGACCAGATACGCAGTATTTT.

The V and J genes are TRBV24-1 and TRBJ2-3; the D call may be TRBD1 or TRBD2 (5 bases each). Deletions cut 4 bases from V and 1 base from J, with 5 bases between. CDR1 is KGHDR and CDR2 is SFDVKD in the germline V gene. CDR3 length: 13 residues. The CDR3 protein is CATSEGGTDTQYF. Here the CDR3 DNA reads TGTGCCACCAGTGAGGGGGGCACAGATACGCAGTATTTT.

This chain connects TRBV5-8 to TRBJ2-7, with 7 bases that match TRBD2. The V gene end was trimmed by 3 bases and the J gene end by 3 bases; junction bases not matched to a gene: 6. Germline V gene data show CDR1 as SGHTS and CDR2 as YDEGEE. The CDR3 has 14 residues. The chain's CDR3 is CASSSPGGNYEQYF. As DNA, the CDR3 is TGTGCCAGCAGCTCCCCGGGGGGAAACTACGAGCAGTACTTC.

The V gene is TRBV9, the J gene TRBJ1-6, with D possibly matching TRBD1 (5 bases). Germline values: CDR1 SGDLS, CDR2 YYNGEE. V dropped 4 bases and J dropped 13 bases, with 21 bases sitting between them. The CDR3 totals 15 residues. CDR3 sequence: CASSPHGGAGVPLHF. The CDR3 coding sequence is TGTGCCAGCAGCCCACACGGAGGGGCCGGTGTTCCCCTCCACTTT.

V gene TRBV18 combines with J gene TRBJ1-1, with a possible D match to TRBD1 (5 bases). The germline V gene encodes CDR1 KGHSH and CDR2 LQKENI. This CDR3 comprises 13 residues. V lost 5 bases and J 1 base, leaving 8 bases between the germline ends. This CDR3 reads CASSSTGNTEAFF. The CDR3 DNA reads TGTGCCAGCTCATCCACAGGGAACACTGAAGCTTTCTTT.

V gene TRBV3-1 (or the pseudogene TRBV3-2) combines with J gene TRBJ1-4; D is possibly TRBD1 (5 bases). Trimming shortened V by 5 bases and J by 10 bases, and 23 bases separated the two germline ends. CDR1 and CDR2 (germline): LGHDT, YNNKEL (reference sequence). This CDR3 spans 16 amino acids. The CDR3 DNA reads TGTGCCAGCAGCGGGCCTCTAGATTCCGTCAGGGTAAAACTGTTTTTT. Encoded protein: CASSGPLDSVRVKLFF.

Here the CDR3 DNA reads TGTGCCACCCAAGGGGGGGGGAGGACCTATGGCTACACCTTC. Its translation is CATQGGGRTYGYTF. The gene calls are TRBV2 and TRBJ1-2, with D possibly TRBD1 on 6 matching bases. CDR1 and CDR2 from the germline V gene are SNHLY and FYNNEI. V was clipped by 10 bases and J by 4 bases, with 19 bases between them. There are 14 residues in the CDR3.

This chain connects TRBV4-1 to TRBJ2-3; D might be TRBD2 (5 bases). This CDR3 has 15 amino acids. V lost 2 bases and J 3 bases, leaving 12 bases between the germline ends. Looked up from germline, CDR1 is MGHRA and CDR2 is YSYEKL. This CDR3 reads CASSQLQGGTDTQYF. The CDR3 DNA sequence: TGCGCCAGCAGCCAATTACAAGGAGGAACAGATACGCAGTATTTT.

The V call is TRBV12-3 or TRBV12-4, the J call TRBJ1-4; D is possibly TRBD1 (5 bases). Trimming took 6 bases from V and 6 from J, leaving 11 bases between them. The CDR3 contains 13 residues. The CDR3 DNA is TGTGCCAGCAGCCTCGGGGGGTATGAAAAACTGTTTTTT. The encoded protein is CASSLGGYEKLFF.

The V gene is TRBV15, the J gene TRBJ2-5, with D possibly being TRBD1 (5 bases). Germline V gene lookup returns CDR1 LNHNV and CDR2 YYDKDF (reference sequence). V shed 5 bases and J shed 1 base, with 20 bases lying between them. This CDR3 contains 17 residues. The CDR3 DNA reads TGTGCCACCAGCCGACCCGATGTGGACACCTTCCAAGAGACCCAGTACTTC. Translated, it gives CATSRPDVDTFQETQYF.

The V and J genes are TRBV9 and TRBJ1-2; 7 bases agree with TRBD1. The CDR3 totals 14 residues. Per the germline V gene, CDR1 is SGDLS and CDR2 is YYNGEE. The J segment lost 3 bases and the V segment lost 0 bases, leaving 2 bases of the junction unmatched. CDR3 residues: CASSVGGGHYGYTF. CDR3 DNA: TGTGCCAGCAGCGTAGGAGGGGGCCACTATGGCTACACCTTC.

This CDR3 reads CASRSYWGAEDGELFF. The CDR3 DNA is TGTGCCAGCAGATCCTACTGGGGGGCCGAGGACGGGGAGCTGTTTTTT. This chain connects TRBV7-9 to TRBJ2-2; D possibly matches TRBD1 or TRBD2 (6 bases each). The V end was cut by 6 bases, the J end by 7 bases, with 21 bases between. The CDR3 contains 16 residues. From germline, CDR1 is SEHNR and CDR2 FQNEAQ (reference sequence).

V gene TRBV2 combines with J gene TRBJ1-4, with D possibly TRBD1 on 5 matching bases. The CDR3 is made up of 13 amino acids. Germline CDR1 and CDR2: SNHLY and FYNNEI. The V and J ends lost 7 bases and 1 base respectively, with 7 bases between them. The CDR3 region has the DNA TGTGCCAGCACAGGGCGAACTAATGAAAAACTGTTTTTT. Protein product: CASTGRTNEKLFF.

This clone was seen just once. The chain has TRBV7-9 and TRBJ1-1; D gene ambiguous. The length of the CDR3 is 12 residues. The germline CDR1 and CDR2 sequences are SEHNR and FQNEAQ (reference sequence). With 6 bases removed from V and 1 base from J, the gap between germline ends came to 6 bases. This chain's CDR3 is CASRDANTEAFF. The CDR3 nucleotides read TGTGCCAGCAGGGACGCGAACACTGAAGCTTTCTTT.

This clone came up a few times. Other DNA sequences in the same sample also yield this CDR3. The chain uses TRBV27 and TRBJ1-1; the match to TRBD1 covers 7 bases. This CDR3 is built from 13 residues. In germline, CDR1 is MNHEY, CDR2 SMNVEV (reference sequence). Trimming cost V 2 bases and J 5 bases; bases outside gene matches: 2. CDR3 nucleotide sequence: TGTGCCAGCAGTTTAACAGGGGAGACTGAAGCTTTCTTT. The encoded protein is CASSLTGETEAFF.

This chain joins TRBV5-6 and TRBJ1-1, with D tentatively TRBD1 (5 bases). This CDR3 contains 16 residues. Deletions cut 6 bases from V and 0 bases from J, with 18 bases between. Per the germline V gene, CDR1 is SGHDT and CDR2 is YYEEEE. Here the CDR3 reads CASNWGERELNTEAFF. As DNA, the CDR3 is TGTGCCAGCAATTGGGGGGAGAGGGAGCTGAACACTGAAGCTTTCTTT.

V is TRBV5-1 and J is TRBJ2-5, with D possibly matching TRBD2 (5 bases). The CDR3 has 14 residues. Germline V gene data show CDR1 as SGHRS and CDR2 as YFSETQ. Trimming stripped 0 bases from V and 2 bases from J, with 8 bases between. DNA for the CDR3: TGCGCCAGCAGCTTGGATACGGGGCAAGAGACCCAGTACTTC. Amino acids: CASSLDTGQETQYF.

This sequence joins TRBV6-5 and TRBJ1-1; D not certain. CDR3 length: 15 residues. Trimming left V 7 bases short and J 1 base short, with 16 bases between. The germline gives CDR1 MNHEY, CDR2 SVGAGI. CDR3 protein: CASTRLGNRNTEAFF. CDR3 coding DNA: TGTGCCAGCACGAGGTTAGGGAACCGGAACACTGAAGCTTTCTTT.

V gene TRBV12-5 combines with J gene TRBJ1-2; 8 nucleotides align to TRBD1. V lost 2 bases, J lost 4 bases, and 3 bases stayed unmatched. The CDR3 is made up of 14 amino acids. CDR1 is LGHNT and CDR2 is FRNRAP in the germline V gene. The DNA of the CDR3 is TGTGCTAGTGGTTTGCTGACAGGGGTCTATGGCTACACCTTC. Residues: CASGLLTGVYGYTF.

The chain employs TRBV5-1 and TRBJ2-5; TRBD2 aligns across 14 bases. J lost 1 base, V lost 4 bases, and 3 bases had no gene match. There are 16 residues in the CDR3. Germline lookup yields CDR1 SGHRS and CDR2 YFSETQ. DNA of the CDR3: TGCGCCAGCAGCCCGGGACTAGCGGGGGCCCAAGAGACCCAGTACTTC. It encodes CASSPGLAGAQETQYF.

This clone was recorded only once. The chain employs TRBV9 and TRBJ2-3, with no clear D. The germline CDR1 and CDR2 sequences are SGDLS and YYNGEE. V was clipped by 3 bases and J by 4 bases, with 18 bases between them. The CDR3 spans 16 residues. CDR3 region: CASSATLGRISDTQYF. CDR3 in DNA: TGTGCCAGCAGCGCAACGCTTGGCAGGATTTCAGATACGCAGTATTTT.

V and J are TRBV15 and TRBJ1-1, with a tentative D call TRBD1 (5 bases). Germline values: CDR1 LNHNV, CDR2 YYDKDF (reference sequence). CDR3 length: 13 residues. The V end lost 3 bases, the J end lost 6 bases, and 11 bases lay between the germline ends. The CDR3 DNA is TGTGCCACCAGCAGGCCTCGGGGCGCTGAAGCTTTCTTT. As protein: CATSRPRGAEAFF.

This chain uses TRBV5-1 with TRBJ1-2, with TRBD1 identical over 9 bases. Losses at the gene ends were 4 bases for V and 4 bases for J; bases not matched to a gene: 8. Germline CDR1 reads SGHRS; CDR2 reads YFSETQ. The CDR3 loop spans 15 amino acids. The CDR3 sequence: CASSPRQGVGYGYTF. In DNA form, the CDR3 reads TGCGCCAGCAGCCCGAGACAGGGGGTAGGCTATGGCTACACCTTC.

The rearrangement joins TRBV4-1 to TRBJ2-5, with 8 bases lining up with TRBD1. This CDR3 is 17 amino acids long. J lost 4 bases, V lost 0 bases, and 10 bases had no gene match. CDR1 is MGHRA and CDR2 is YSYEKL in the germline V gene. The CDR3 sequence: CASSQEIAGGKRETQYF. DNA for the CDR3: TGCGCCAGCAGCCAAGAAATCGCAGGGGGCAAACGAGAGACCCAGTACTTC.

This chain uses TRBV5-1 with TRBJ1-6; D gene unclear. The CDR3 contains 15 residues. The germline gives CDR1 SGHRS, CDR2 YFSETQ. Trimming shortened V by 4 bases and J by 3 bases, and 11 bases separated the two germline ends. The CDR3 loop is CASSARDSYNSPLHF. The CDR3 DNA is TGCGCCAGCAGCGCCCGGGATAGCTATAATTCACCCCTCCACTTT.

The rearrangement joins TRBV15 to TRBJ1-2, with 7 bases lining up with TRBD1. V was pared by 5 bases and J by 8 bases, with 5 bases of the junction left unmatched. This CDR3 has 12 residues. Germline V gives CDR1 LNHNV, CDR2 YYDKDF (reference sequence). CDR3 sequence (DNA): TGTGCCACCAGCGGTACAGGGGAAGGCTACACCTTC. Residues: CATSGTGEGYTF.